The 10 T cell receptor beta chains below come from one sample, sequenced in a study of shared clonotypes between healthy human individuals. Repertoires were generated with immunoSEQ multiplex PCR, while TCRdb's copy carries only in-frame clones and drops some. The sample has some 2.3 million clones; just over 90% are singletons. The specimen sequenced was naive CD4+ T cells from PBMCs. Specified subset: CD45RA+ positively selected. These receptors all stem from a man aged 18 to 29 in good health. Some clones in this sample may be carry-over from other donors' samples.

The V and J genes are TRBV5-6 and TRBJ2-1, with D perhaps TRBD2 (7 bases). CDR1 and CDR2 (germline): SGHDT, YYEEEE. This CDR3 contains 17 residues. V dropped 4 bases and J dropped 1 base, with 18 bases sitting between them. This CDR3 reads CASSAGATGPSYNEQFF. CDR3 bases: TGTGCCAGCAGCGCGGGGGCGACGGGGCCTTCCTACAATGAGCAGTTCTTC.

The gene calls are TRBV25-1 and TRBJ2-2, with D perhaps matching TRBD1 (5 bases). Trimming took off 1 base at V and 0 bases at J, with 9 bases between the two ends. The CDR3 sequence is 16 residues long. Looked up from germline, CDR1 is MGHDK and CDR2 is SYGVNS. CDR3 loop: CASSELYRTNTGELFF. In DNA, the CDR3 is TGTGCCAGCAGTGAATTATACAGGACGAACACCGGGGAGCTGTTTTTT. Using reference TRBV25-1 and TRBJ2-2 for the parts outside the CDR3, the full variable domain is EADIYQTPRYLVIGTGKKITLECSQTMGHDKMYWYQQDPGMELHLIHYSYGVNSTEKGDLSSESTVSRIRTEHFPLTLESARPSHTSQYLCASSELYRTNTGELFFGEGSRLTVL.

V and J are TRBV15 and TRBJ2-1; D gene ambiguous. V lost 1 base and J lost 2, with 15 bases in between. From germline, CDR1 is LNHNV and CDR2 YYDKDF (reference sequence). This CDR3 contains 17 residues. The CDR3 reads CATSRVTTQHTYNEQFF. CDR3 coding DNA: TGTGCCACCAGCAGAGTGACGACACAGCATACCTACAATGAGCAGTTCTTC.

The chain links TRBV5-1 to TRBJ2-3; TRBD2 matches 8 bases. The CDR3 spans 16 residues. The V and J ends lost 2 bases and 2 bases, in that order; junction bases with no gene match: 7. Germline V gene sequence: CDR1 SGHRS, CDR2 YFSETQ. The CDR3 bases are TGCGCCAGCAGCTTCATCCCGGGAGGGATCACAGATACGCAGTATTTT. Translating gives CASSFIPGGITDTQYF.

The V and J genes are TRBV28 and TRBJ2-1; D is uncertain. From germline, CDR1 is MDHEN and CDR2 SYDVKM. The ends were cut back, 2 bases at V and 9 bases at J, with 20 bases in the middle. The CDR3 is 16 amino acids. The CDR3 here is CASSLPGYSRPSEQFF. In nucleotides, the CDR3 is TGTGCCAGCAGTTTACCGGGTTATTCAAGACCCTCTGAGCAGTTCTTC.

The V call is TRBV28, the J call TRBJ2-1; 12 nucleotides agree with TRBD2. This CDR3 has 15 amino acids. Trimming removed 5 bases from V and 6 bases from J; junction bases left unmatched: 5. The germline V gene has CDR1 MDHEN and CDR2 SYDVKM. CDR3 coding DNA: TGTGCCAGCAGTGAAACTAGCGGGAGGTTCAATGAGCAGTTCTTC. This sequence encodes CASSETSGRFNEQFF.

Of note for this clone: Within the sample, other DNA sequences also encode this same CDR3. The genes are TRBV5-1 and TRBJ2-2, with D maybe TRBD2 (6 bases). V lost 2 bases and J lost 2, with 10 bases in between. There are 15 residues in the CDR3. Germline CDR1 is SGHRS and CDR2 is YFSETQ. The CDR3 DNA is TGCGCCAGCAGCTTAGGCGGGGCTAACACCGGGGAGCTGTTTTTT. Its translation: CASSLGGANTGELFF.

The chain joins TRBV15 to TRBJ2-7, with 9 bases matching TRBD2. CDR1 and CDR2 (germline): LNHNV, YYDKDF (reference sequence). Trimming cost V 5 bases and J 3 bases; bases outside gene matches: 5. CDR3 length: 14 residues. The CDR3 DNA reads as TGTGCCACCAGCTTTAGCGGGAGAGTCTACGAGCAGTACTTC. It yields the protein CATSFSGRVYEQYF.

V gene TRBV5-1 combines with J gene TRBJ2-3, with 7 positions matching TRBD1. From germline, CDR1 is SGHRS and CDR2 YFSETQ. The CDR3 contains 16 residues. The ends lost 0 bases at V and 1 base at J; junction bases unmatched: 5. CDR3: CASSLGDRAGTDTQYF. The CDR3, as DNA: TGCGCCAGCAGCTTGGGTGACAGGGCGGGCACAGATACGCAGTATTTT.

The chain has TRBV7-9 and TRBJ2-5; TRBD1 aligns across 7 bases. CDR1 and CDR2 (germline): SEHNR, FQNEAQ (reference sequence). V lost 1 base to trimming and J lost 5 bases; unmatched junction nucleotides: 10. This CDR3 has 16 amino acids. CDR3 region: CASSLDRGPLRETQYF. CDR3 nucleotides: TGTGCCAGCAGCTTAGACAGGGGTCCTCTCAGGGAGACCCAGTACTTC.